A selection of T cell receptor beta chains follows, all from one sample in a study of vaccination and CD4 T cells after COVID-19. MiXCR, run by TCRdb on the PCR reads, gives a single entry per CDR3 protein. The table has 11,000 or so distinct CDR3 sequences, 45% to 60% seen once. The antigens of these receptors remain unknown. The sample comprised CD4+ T cells from blood, cultured in vitro. The source of these receptors is a human donor who had recovered from COVID-19. The CDR3 runs from the conserved cysteine through the conserved F or W.

>TRBJ1-6|15|TRBV27
CASSPIRVINSPLHF
>TRBJ1-2|19|TRBV19
CASSIDGDRDHYINYGYTF
>TRBJ2-3|15|TRBV2
CASSGDYPKTDTQYF
>TRBJ2-2|15|TRBV19
CATQDRRTNTGELFF
>TRBJ1-2|15|TRBV7-9
CASSLVGRQGGGYTF
>TRBJ2-1|17|TRBV27
CASSTLQGAVAYNEQFF
>TRBJ2-5|12|TRBV24-1
CATSDPQETQYF
>TRBJ2-7|13|TRBV5-1
CASSSQGSYEQYF
>TRBJ1-3|15|TRBV19
CASSVSGTAGNTIYF
>TRBJ1-1|13|TRBV20-1
CSALDRANTEAFF
>TRBJ1-2|12|TRBV6-1
CASSRQRDGYTF
>TRBJ1-4|16|TRBV4-1
CASSRLKTGLVEKLFF
>TRBJ2-7|15|TRBV7-2
CASSLEARQGSWQYF
>TRBJ1-1|15|TRBV19
CASSISGLKNTEAFF
>TRBJ2-2|15|TRBV7-9
CASSRGLANTGELFF
>TRBJ1-5|15|TRBV6-1
CASSSPGYSDQPQHF
>TRBJ2-3|15|TRBV5-1
CASNSSPGRTDTQYF
>TRBJ2-5|14|TRBV11-1
CASSWTGLGETQYF
>TRBJ2-3|12|TRBV6-1
CASSFNRDTQYF
>TRBJ1-5|13|TRBV30
CAWSEDTDQPQHF
>TRBJ1-2|15|TRBV5-6
CASSLRIGRGHGYTF
>TRBJ1-5|15|TRBV5-1
CASSLGDRGDQPQHF
>TRBJ1-1|12|TRBV5-4
CASRTATSEAFF
>TRBJ1-5|17|TRBV18
CASSPRAGTGANQPQHF
>TRBJ1-1|13|TRBV3-1
CASTSGQGGEAFF
>TRBJ1-2|13|TRBV12-3/TRBV12-4
CASSYSDSLGYTF
>TRBJ1-3|11|TRBV20-1
CSALTGNTIYF
>TRBJ1-3|16|TRBV23-1
CASSPMGIGAGNTIYF
>TRBJ2-2|12|TRBV30
CAWAAGAGELFF
>TRBJ2-2|17|TRBV6-2/TRBV6-3
CAIQKPPSPTTSGELFF
>TRBJ2-1|16|TRBV2
CASSAMGGPKSDEQFF
>TRBJ1-5|14|TRBV12-3/TRBV12-4
CASSASGGSQPQHF
>TRBJ2-7|14|TRBV20-1
CSATLDSRLGEQYF
>TRBJ1-1|16|TRBV20-1
CSARDRGMLKNTEAFF
>TRBJ2-5|15|TRBV24-1
CATSDPGRAGETQYF
>TRBJ2-7|17|TRBV19
CASSIIYRQGLSYEQYF
>TRBJ1-2|11|TRBV20-1
CSARSSPGYTF
>TRBJ2-5|14|TRBV7-6
CASSLVAPQETQYF
>TRBJ1-1|13|TRBV6-5
CASSLTMNTEAFF
>TRBJ1-1|17|TRBV6-5
CASSYSPQRLLNTEAFF
>TRBJ1-4|12|TRBV12-3/TRBV12-4
CASSLFFEKLFF
>TRBJ1-5|17|TRBV12-3/TRBV12-4
CASSLGTHFREVQPQHF
>TRBJ1-2|16|TRBV6-1
CASRGQGDTTFYGYTF
>TRBJ1-2|13|TRBV19
CASSIDIYYGYTF
>TRBJ1-3|17|TRBV24-1
CATSDRPRWRRRNTIYF
>TRBJ1-5|15|TRBV30
CAWGPHTGGNQPQHF
>TRBJ1-1|15|TRBV14
CASSQEDRRNTEAFF
>TRBJ1-6|19|TRBV7-2
CASRFAVPGVWNHNSPLHF
>TRBJ2-3|15|TRBV6-1
CASRKEGLAGGVQYF
>TRBJ2-2|14|TRBV2
CASRDALSAGELFF
>TRBJ1-1|16|TRBV20-1
CSASVPGQGSNTEAFF
>TRBJ1-1|14|TRBV6-2/TRBV6-3
CASSYSTLNTEAFF
>TRBJ1-2|13|TRBV18
CASQEGGHYGYTF
>TRBJ2-1|14|TRBV6-1
CASRAGTGGNEQFF